The present T cell receptor beta chain was sequenced within a study of control samples from healthy donors and cancer patients. Assay: immunoSEQ multiplex PCR; the TCRdb copy retains only in-frame clones and omits some. In the table there are around 120,000 clones, around 87% of which are singletons. Germline loops: CDR1 SGHVS, CDR2 FQNEAQ. The CDR3 has 17 residues. V shed 5 bases, J shed 0 bases, and the junction held 8 bases outside the gene matches. This clone has only a few counts. The specimen sequenced was blood. V gene TRBV7-8 combines with J gene TRBJ2-7; 12 bases are shared with TRBD2. This sequence originates from a man aged 40-49 years in good health. DNA for the CDR3: TGTGCCAGCAGCCGATCAACTAGCGGGGGGTCCTCCTACGAGCAGTACTTC. Encoded protein: CASSRSTSGGSSYEQYF.